The sequence of this T cell receptor (beta chain) was determined in a study of blood T cell repertoires in COVID-19. Across the whole study: The study drew acute and convalescent COVID-19 samples from the United States, Italy and Spain. PBMCs, B-cell-depleted T cells, or T cells provided the cDNA or gDNA that made up the material.

Assay used: immunoSEQ multiplex PCR; TCRdb lists only in-frame clones, some missing. The sample consists of some 140,000 clones, about 83% of them appearing once. Deletions cut 2 bases from V and 7 bases from J, with 18 bases between. This CDR3 region has 16 residues. CDR1 is SGHVS, CDR2 FNYEAQ, per germline. Patients of the Seattle cohort, enrolled during active infection, were followed longitudinally. The genes are TRBV7-6 and TRBJ2-1; the D gene is possibly TRBD1 (6 bases). The receptor was derived from a woman aged 60-70 years with COVID-19, enrolled during active disease. The sequencing input was peripheral blood. This chain's CDR3 is CASSLSPTGWGNEQFF. The CDR3 DNA follows: TGTGCCAGCAGCTTAAGCCCCACAGGGTGGGGTAATGAGCAGTTCTTC.